Given below is one T cell receptor beta chain in context. Its cognate antigen is unknown. The data belong to a study of OX40 agonist ivuxolimab in advanced cancers. General study findings and limits: In the expanded peripheral T cells, antigen specificity was never determined.

V gave up 5 bases and J gave up 0 bases, with 19 bases separating them. Per the germline V gene, CDR1 is LNHDA and CDR2 is SQIVND (reference sequence). CDR3 length: 17 amino acids. Some clones are missing from TCRdb's copy, which holds only in-frame ones; the method was immunoSEQ multiplex PCR. The sample records over 80,000 clones, about 86% being singletons. The sequencing used CD4+ or CD8+ T cells sorted from blood, collected in a trial of the OX40 agonist ivuxolimab. The clonotype originates from an adult with an advanced solid tumor such as melanoma, head and neck, liver or kidney cancer. This sequence joins TRBV19 and TRBJ1-1; maybe TRBD1 (5 bases). As DNA, the CDR3 is TGTGCCAGTAGTCAAGAAGGCAAGGGGATCATGAACACTGAAGCTTTCTTT. As protein: CASSQEGKGIMNTEAFF.